Listed below are T cell receptor beta chains from one sample, sequenced in a study of breast tumors, draining lymph nodes, adjacent tissues. TCRdb processed the multiplex PCR reads anew with MiXCR; each CDR3 protein has one entry. The sample comprises 200,000 to 250,000 distinct CDR3 sequences, roughly 30% of which are singletons, and roughly 1.3% rests with the top ten. What was sequenced was axillary lymph node tissue. Receptor source: a female donor with breast cancer. Some clones in this sample may be carry-over from other donors' samples. CDR3s include the opening cysteine and the closing phenylalanine or tryptophan. The D gene is left open where the match is weak. Clone size is shown for a subset of rows, as once, few, many or a class of expanded clone.

TRBV2	TRBJ1-4	TRBD1	many	CANRQGNEKLFF	TGTGCCAACCGACAGGGGAATGAAAAACTGTTTTTT
TRBV20-1	TRBJ1-2	NA	many	CSARDPLRPWGYTF	TGCAGTGCTAGAGATCCTCTCCGGCCATGGGGCTACACCTTC
TRBV20-1	TRBJ2-5	TRBD2	NA	CSARGASGRIGTQYF	TGCAGTGCTAGAGGGGCTAGCGGGAGGATCGGGACCCAGTACTTC
TRBV7-9	TRBJ2-1	NA	NA	CASGWVRNEQFF	TGTGCCAGCGGCTGGGTACGAAATGAGCAGTTCTTC
TRBV4-3	TRBJ2-1	NA	many	CASSHSPPGQGEQFF	TGCGCCAGCAGCCATAGCCCGCCGGGTCAGGGGGAGCAGTTCTTC
TRBV6-1	TRBJ2-5	TRBD2	NA	CASSHGLAGGPGGTQYF	TGTGCCAGCAGTCACGGACTAGCGGGAGGGCCGGGAGGGACCCAGTACTTC
TRBV2	TRBJ2-1	TRBD2	many	CARNSGRAVIF	TGTGCCAGAAATAGCGGGAGGGCCGTCATCTTC
TRBV6-1	TRBJ1-2	NA	NA	CASSHGAGGSALGYTF	TGTGCCAGCAGTCATGGGGCAGGAGGTTCGGCACTTGGCTACACCTTC
TRBV5-1	TRBJ2-2	TRBD2	NA	CASSNVAGLTPGELFF	TGCGCCAGCAGCAACGTAGCGGGACTTACCCCCGGGGAGCTGTTTTTT
TRBV20-1	TRBJ1-5	NA	NA	CSATRGGNSNQPQHF	TGCAGTGCTACCCGAGGGGGGAATAGCAATCAGCCCCAGCATTTT
TRBV11-2	TRBJ2-3	TRBD1	many	CASSLVGQGSDTQYF	TGTGCCAGCAGCTTAGTGGGACAGGGGTCAGATACGCAGTATTTT
TRBV19	TRBJ1-6	NA	many	CASSSQGRYSPLHF	TGTGCCAGTAGTTCCCAAGGCAGGTACTCACCCCTCCACTTT
TRBV7-3	TRBJ2-2	NA	many	CASSQSGSGVGELFF	TGTGCCAGCAGCCAAAGCGGTTCGGGAGTCGGGGAGCTGTTTTTT
TRBV20-1	TRBJ2-2	NA	many	CSATRPPNTGELFF	TGCAGTGCTACGAGACCCCCGAACACCGGGGAGCTGTTTTTT
TRBV20-1	TRBJ2-1	TRBD2	many	CSATTGLAGAASGNNEQFF	TGCAGTGCTACCACTGGACTAGCGGGAGCGGCGAGCGGTAACAATGAGCAGTTCTTC
TRBV9	TRBJ2-3	TRBD1	many	CASSGRQGPSTDTQYF	TGTGCCAGCAGCGGGCGACAGGGGCCTAGCACAGATACGCAGTATTTT
TRBV19	TRBJ1-5	TRBD1	many	CASSQVRGRKHF	TGTGCCAGTAGTCAAGTCAGGGGGCGCAAGCATTTT
TRBV11-3	TRBJ2-7	NA	many	CASSLGDEQYF	TGTGCCAGCAGCTTAGGGGACGAGCAGTACTTC
TRBV29-1	TRBJ2-5	NA	many	CAYREETQYF	TGCGCATACAGGGAAGAGACCCAGTACTTC
TRBV4-2	TRBJ2-1	NA	many	CASSQAAFDEQFF	TGTGCCAGCAGCCAGGCCGCTTTCGATGAGCAGTTCTTC
TRBV6-5	TRBJ2-1	NA	many	CASSHRTGNNEQFF	TGTGCCAGCAGCCACCGGACGGGAAACAATGAGCAGTTCTTC
TRBV20-1	TRBJ2-5	TRBD2	NA	CSARTSGRVETQYF	TGCAGTGCTAGGACTAGCGGGAGGGTAGAGACCCAGTACTTC
TRBV9	TRBJ2-2	TRBD2	NA	CASSVDFSGYTGELFF	TGTGCCAGCAGCGTAGATTTTAGCGGGTACACCGGGGAGCTGTTTTTT
TRBV5-1	TRBJ2-7	NA	many	CASSLAVAYEQYF	TGCGCCAGCAGCTTGGCCGTAGCCTACGAGCAGTACTTC
TRBV29-1	TRBJ2-5	NA	NA	CSVGGGRDQETQYF	TGCAGCGTTGGGGGGGGCCGTGACCAAGAGACCCAGTACTTC
TRBV5-1	TRBJ1-1	TRBD1	few	CASSRSTGGDEAFF	TGCGCCAGCAGCAGATCGACAGGGGGCGATGAAGCTTTCTTT
TRBV5-1	TRBJ1-2	TRBD1	many	CASRSWTGSVGYTF	TGCGCCAGCAGATCCTGGACAGGGTCAGTTGGCTACACCTTC
TRBV29-1	TRBJ2-5	NA	NA	CSAMGETQYF	TGCAGCGCGATGGGAGAGACCCAGTACTTC
TRBV11-2	TRBJ2-7	TRBD1	many	CASSFQTGGSYEQYF	TGTGCCAGCAGCTTTCAGACAGGGGGATCCTACGAGCAGTACTTC
TRBV5-6	TRBJ2-2	NA	few	CASSFRTTGSKNTGELFF	TGTGCCAGCAGCTTTCGGACTACCGGGAGCAAGAACACCGGGGAGCTGTTTTTT
TRBV24-1	TRBJ1-2	NA	many	CATSGTGTQGGSGHGYTF	TGTGCCACCAGTGGGACCGGGACACAGGGAGGGTCGGGGCATGGCTACACCTTC
TRBV7-9	TRBJ1-4	NA	many	CASRAGNNEKLFF	TGTGCCAGCAGGGCCGGGAATAATGAAAAACTGTTTTTT
TRBV5-8	TRBJ2-1	NA	NA	CASREGSPSLMTPGYNEQFF	TGTGCCAGCCGTGAGGGGAGTCCGAGTTTAATGACTCCTGGCTACAATGAGCAGTTCTTC
TRBV6-1	TRBJ2-2	NA	many	CASKGRGVDTGELFF	TGTGCCAGCAAGGGACGGGGAGTTGACACCGGGGAGCTGTTTTTT
TRBV20-1	TRBJ2-3	NA	many	CSARQHEAGSDTQYF	TGCAGTGCTAGACAACACGAGGCGGGGTCAGATACGCAGTATTTT
TRBV20-1	TRBJ2-7	TRBD2	many	CSASVSSGSFSEQYF	TGCAGTGCTAGTGTGAGTAGCGGGAGTTTTTCCGAGCAGTACTTC
TRBV20-1	TRBJ1-2	NA	NA	CSARGEGAPFPYGYTF	TGCAGTGCTAGAGGCGAAGGGGCGCCTTTCCCCTATGGCTACACCTTC
TRBV12-3/TRBV12-4	TRBJ1-6	TRBD1	NA	CASSSGQTYGYNSPLHF	TGTGCCAGCAGCTCGGGACAGACGTATGGCTATAATTCACCCCTCCACTTT
TRBV3-1	TRBJ2-7	NA	NA	CASSQDPTAYEQYF	TGTGCCAGCAGCCAAGATCCGACAGCCTACGAGCAGTACTTC
TRBV19	TRBJ1-2	NA	NA	CASSMQNYGYTF	TGTGCCAGTAGTATGCAGAACTATGGCTACACCTTC
TRBV4-3	TRBJ2-7	TRBD2	NA	CARAEAGGVEQYF	TGCGCCAGGGCGGAAGCGGGAGGGGTCGAGCAGTACTTC
TRBV7-9	TRBJ2-7	NA	many	CASSLVITGRSYEQYF	TGTGCCAGCAGCTTGGTTATTACCGGTCGCTCCTACGAGCAGTACTTC
TRBV19	TRBJ2-3	NA	many	CASSIRFGSTDTQYF	TGTGCCAGTAGTATACGCTTCGGGTCCACAGATACGCAGTATTTT